This paragraph covers one TCR beta chain sequence. The sample is drawn from a study of shared clonotypes between healthy human individuals. The table came from immunoSEQ multiplex PCR; TCRdb's copy has only in-frame clones and leaves some out. The data show some 2,100,000 clones, approximately 94% seen once. CDR1 SQVTM and CDR2 ANQGSEA come from the germline V gene. The germline V and J ends were trimmed by 4 bases and 4 bases, with 10 bases remaining between them. The CDR3 totals 12 residues. Terminally differentiated effector memory CD45RA+ cells were excluded from the naive CD8 cells, which were CD45RO-negative and positively selected for CCR7.

The genes are TRBV29-1 and TRBJ1-2, with D maybe TRBD1 (6 bases). Sequences were obtained from naive CD8+ T cells from PBMCs. This TCR came from a man younger than 35 in good health. Some clones in this sample may be carry-over from other donors' samples. This chain's CDR3 is CSVVRGAYGYTF. The CDR3 DNA sequence: TGCAGCGTTGTAAGGGGGGCCTATGGCTACACCTTC. The entire variable domain, with the rest obtained from reference TRBV29-1 and TRBJ1-2, is as follows: SAVISQKPSRDICQRGTSLTIQCQVDSQVTMMFWYRQQPGQSLTLIATANQGSEATYESGFVIDKFPISRPNLTFSTLTVSNMSPEDSSIYLCSVVRGAYGYTFGSGTRLTVV.